Listed below are T cell receptor beta chains from one sample, sequenced in a study of blood T cell repertoires in COVID-19. Profiling relied on immunoSEQ multiplex PCR, and the TCRdb table lists in-frame clones only, not all of them. The sample has 200,000 to 250,000 clones, about 80% seen once. The sequencing sample was made of peripheral blood. The receptor source for this set is a woman older than 75 with COVID-19, enrolled during active disease. The CDR3 runs from the conserved cysteine through the conserved F or W. The order of the fields is J gene, V gene, D gene, clone size, CDR3 DNA, CDR3 protein. D genes are given only for firm matches. A row's size may be missing; if present it is once, few, many or a size class.

TRBJ2-7,TRBV6-2/TRBV6-3,-,-,TGTGCCAGCAGTTACCCCCAGACTACCCAACCATACGAGCAGTACTTC,CASSYPQTTQPYEQYF
TRBJ1-2,TRBV5-8,-,-,TGTGCCAGCAGCTTCGCAGGGATGGGCTATGGCTACACCTTC,CASSFAGMGYGYTF
TRBJ1-2,TRBV28,TRBD1,-,TGTGCCAGCAGTTTTAAAGGGGGCCGGGATGGCTACACCTTC,CASSFKGGRDGYTF
TRBJ2-3,TRBV5-1,-,-,TGCGCCAGCAGCCCTACAGGGCCGGATACGCAGTATTTT,CASSPTGPDTQYF
TRBJ2-1,TRBV5-1,TRBD1,-,TGCGCCAGCAGCCGGGACAGGGCCCAGCAGTTCTTC,CASSRDRAQQFF
TRBJ1-4,TRBV28,TRBD1,-,TGTGCCAGCAGTTTCTCGACAGGGATGGGGGAAAAACTGTTTTTT,CASSFSTGMGEKLFF
TRBJ1-2,TRBV4-1,-,-,TGCGCCAGCAGCCACTGGGGGCCCCCCTATGGCTACACCTTC,CASSHWGPPYGYTF
TRBJ1-1,TRBV18,-,once,TGTGCCAGCTCACAGACCGGGGACACTGAAGCTTTCTTT,CASSQTGDTEAFF
TRBJ2-5,TRBV5-1,TRBD1,-,TGCGCCAGCGAAGGACAGGGGGGAGAAGAGACCCAGTACTTC,CASEGQGGEETQYF
TRBJ1-4,TRBV3-1/TRBV3-2,-,-,TGTGCCAGCAGCCAAGGACAGACTGAAAAACTGTTTTTT,CASSQGQTEKLFF
TRBJ1-4,TRBV12-3/TRBV12-4,TRBD1,-,TGTGCCAGCAGTAGACAGGGACCTGGGGAACTGTTTTTT,CASSRQGPGELFF
TRBJ1-6,TRBV7-9,-,-,TGTGCCAGCAGCCCTAGTCCGGGGTCACCCCTCCACTTT,CASSPSPGSPLHF